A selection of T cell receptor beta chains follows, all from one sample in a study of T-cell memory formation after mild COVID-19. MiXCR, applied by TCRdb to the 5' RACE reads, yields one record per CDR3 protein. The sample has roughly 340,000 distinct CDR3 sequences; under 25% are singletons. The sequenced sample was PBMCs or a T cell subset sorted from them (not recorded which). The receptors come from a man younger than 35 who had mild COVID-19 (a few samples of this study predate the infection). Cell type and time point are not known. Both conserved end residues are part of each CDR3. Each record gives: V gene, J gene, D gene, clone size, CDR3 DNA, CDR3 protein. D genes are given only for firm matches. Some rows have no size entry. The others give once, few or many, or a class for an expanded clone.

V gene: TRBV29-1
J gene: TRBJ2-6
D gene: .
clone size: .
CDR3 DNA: TGCAGCGTTGAATCAGGGAACGGGGCCAACGTCCTGACTTTC
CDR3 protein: CSVESGNGANVLTF

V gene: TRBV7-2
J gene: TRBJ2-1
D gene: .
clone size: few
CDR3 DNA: TGTGCCAGCAGCCCCCAGCGGGACAACACGGTTGAGCAGTTCTTC
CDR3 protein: CASSPQRDNTVEQFF

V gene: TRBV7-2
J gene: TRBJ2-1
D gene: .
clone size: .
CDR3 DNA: TGTGCCAGCAGCGTGATGCAGGGACCCCTCTACAATGAGCAGTTCTTC
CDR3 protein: CASSVMQGPLYNEQFF

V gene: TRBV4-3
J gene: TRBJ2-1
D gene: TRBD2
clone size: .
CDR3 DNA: TGCGCCAGCAGCCAAGACGGGCGGGGGGGCTTAAATGAGCAGTTCTTC
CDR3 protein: CASSQDGRGGLNEQFF

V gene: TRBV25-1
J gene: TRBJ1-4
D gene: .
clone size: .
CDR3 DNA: TGTGCCAGCACAGCCCTTAATGAAAAACTGTTTTTT
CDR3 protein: CASTALNEKLFF

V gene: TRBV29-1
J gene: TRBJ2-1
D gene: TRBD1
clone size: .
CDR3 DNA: TGCAGCGACCCCCCCTTTGACAGGGATCGGTACAATGAGCAGTTCTTC
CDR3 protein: CSDPPFDRDRYNEQFF

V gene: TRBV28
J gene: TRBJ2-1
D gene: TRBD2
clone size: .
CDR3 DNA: TGTGCCAGCAGGACTAGCGGGCGTTACAATGAGCAGTTCTTC
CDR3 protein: CASRTSGRYNEQFF

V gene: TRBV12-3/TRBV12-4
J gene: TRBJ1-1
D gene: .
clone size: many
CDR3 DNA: TGTGCCAGCAGGACGGGGGGAACCCTCGACACTGAAGCTTTCTTT
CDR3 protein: CASRTGGTLDTEAFF

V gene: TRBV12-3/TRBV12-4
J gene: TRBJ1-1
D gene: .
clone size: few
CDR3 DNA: TGTGCCAGCAGTCCGACTGGGGGATGGCGTGAAGCTTTCTTT
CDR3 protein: CASSPTGGWREAFF

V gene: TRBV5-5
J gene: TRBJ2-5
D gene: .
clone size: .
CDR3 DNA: TGTGCCAGCAGCGCTGTCATTTGGCAGGGGGGAGGAGAGACCCAGTACTTC
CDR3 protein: CASSAVIWQGGGETQYF

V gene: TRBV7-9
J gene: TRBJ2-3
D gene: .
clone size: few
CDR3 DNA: TGTGCCAGCAGCTTTGGTGAGGATACGCAGTATTTT
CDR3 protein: CASSFGEDTQYF

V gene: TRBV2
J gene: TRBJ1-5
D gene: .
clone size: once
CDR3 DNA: TGTGCCAGCAGTGACGAGGGGTGGAATCAGCCCCAGCATTTT
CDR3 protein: CASSDEGWNQPQHF

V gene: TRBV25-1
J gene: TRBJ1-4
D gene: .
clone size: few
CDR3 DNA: TGTGCCAGCCTCTCCCGGACTAATGAAAAACTGTTTTTT
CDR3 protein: CASLSRTNEKLFF

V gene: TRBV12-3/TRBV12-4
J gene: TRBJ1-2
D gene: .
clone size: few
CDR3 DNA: TGTGCCAGCATGGGAAGTGGCTACACCTTC
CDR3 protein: CASMGSGYTF

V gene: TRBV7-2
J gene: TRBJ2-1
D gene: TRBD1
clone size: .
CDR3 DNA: TGTGCCAGCAGCTTAGTGGTGGGACAGGGAGTGGAGCCGTTCTTC
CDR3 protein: CASSLVVGQGVEPFF

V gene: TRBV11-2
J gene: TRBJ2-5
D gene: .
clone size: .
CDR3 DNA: TGTGCCAGCAGCTTGGGGAAAGAGACCCAGTACTTC
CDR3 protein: CASSLGKETQYF

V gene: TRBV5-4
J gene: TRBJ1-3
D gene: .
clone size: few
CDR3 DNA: TGTGCCAGCAGCTTGTTCTCGAGAAACACCATATATTTT
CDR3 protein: CASSLFSRNTIYF

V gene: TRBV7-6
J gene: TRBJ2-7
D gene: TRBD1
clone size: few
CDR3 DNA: TGTGCCAGCAGCTTCGGGACAGGGCCCTACGAGCAGTACTTC
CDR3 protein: CASSFGTGPYEQYF

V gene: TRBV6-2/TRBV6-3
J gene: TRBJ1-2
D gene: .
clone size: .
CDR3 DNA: TGTGCCAGCAGCTCTGGGCTTGGCTACACCTTC
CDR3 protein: CASSSGLGYTF

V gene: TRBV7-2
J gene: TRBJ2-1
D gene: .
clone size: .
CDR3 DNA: TGTGCCAGCAGCCCTCAAGTAGCGTGGGGCCGGGGTGAGCAGTTCTTC
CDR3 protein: CASSPQVAWGRGEQFF

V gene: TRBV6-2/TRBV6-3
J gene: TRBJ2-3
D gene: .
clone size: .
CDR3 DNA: TGTGCCAGCAGTTCCCGTAGTCCCCTAGATACGCAGTATTTT
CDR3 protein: CASSSRSPLDTQYF

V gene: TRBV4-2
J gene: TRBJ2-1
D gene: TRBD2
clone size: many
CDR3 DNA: TGTGCCAGCAGCCAAGATAGTGGTAGCGGGGGGATCAGTGAGCAGTTCTTC
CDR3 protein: CASSQDSGSGGISEQFF

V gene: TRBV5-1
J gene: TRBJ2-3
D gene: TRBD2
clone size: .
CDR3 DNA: TGCGCCAGCAGCTTGGCGCTAGCGGGGTTCACAGATACGCAGTATTTT
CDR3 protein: CASSLALAGFTDTQYF

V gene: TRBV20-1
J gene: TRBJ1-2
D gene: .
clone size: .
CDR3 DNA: TGCAGTGCTAGAGATCGGGGCTACACCTTC
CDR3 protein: CSARDRGYTF

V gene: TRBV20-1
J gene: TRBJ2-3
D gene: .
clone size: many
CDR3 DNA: TGCAGTGCTAGTGGTGGGGGGACAGATACGCAGTATTTT
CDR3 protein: CSASGGGTDTQYF

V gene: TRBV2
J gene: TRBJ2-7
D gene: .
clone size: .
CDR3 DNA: TGTGCCAGCAGGTTTGAGGACGACGCGCAGTACTTC
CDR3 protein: CASRFEDDAQYF

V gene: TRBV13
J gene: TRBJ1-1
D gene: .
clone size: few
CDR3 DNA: TGTGCCAGCAGCGCCCCGGGGACCGTAGACACTGAAGCTTTCTTT
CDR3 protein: CASSAPGTVDTEAFF

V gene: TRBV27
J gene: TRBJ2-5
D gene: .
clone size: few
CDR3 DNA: TGTGCCAGCGCCCCCCGAGGGGAAGAGACCCAGTACTTC
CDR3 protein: CASAPRGEETQYF

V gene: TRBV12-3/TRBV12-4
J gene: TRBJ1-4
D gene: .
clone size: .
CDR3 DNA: TGTGCCAGCAGTTTAGGTACAGGTCTCGATAATGAAAAACTGTTTTTT
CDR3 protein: CASSLGTGLDNEKLFF

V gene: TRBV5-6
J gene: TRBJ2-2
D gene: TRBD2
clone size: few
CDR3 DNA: TGTGCCAGCAGCCCGGGACTAGCGGACACCGGGGAGCTGTTTTTT
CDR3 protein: CASSPGLADTGELFF

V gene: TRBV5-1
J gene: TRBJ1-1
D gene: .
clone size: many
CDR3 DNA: TGCGCCAGCATCCGGGACCTACTGAACACTGAAGCTTTCTTT
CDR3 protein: CASIRDLLNTEAFF

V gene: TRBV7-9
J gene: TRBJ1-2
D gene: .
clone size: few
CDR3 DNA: TGTGCCAGCAGGGAAAAGGGAGGTTCGGCCTATGGCTACACCTTC
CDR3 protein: CASREKGGSAYGYTF

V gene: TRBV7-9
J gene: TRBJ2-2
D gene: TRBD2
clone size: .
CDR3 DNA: TGTGCCAGCAGCTCCGGGACTAGCGGGGGGGTTAACACCGGGGAGCTGTTTTTT
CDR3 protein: CASSSGTSGGVNTGELFF

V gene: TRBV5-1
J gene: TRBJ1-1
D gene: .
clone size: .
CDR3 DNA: TGCGCCAGCAGCTTTAACGGGGTGGGGACTGAAGCTTTCTTT
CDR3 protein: CASSFNGVGTEAFF

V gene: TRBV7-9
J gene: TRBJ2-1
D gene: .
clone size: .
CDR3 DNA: TGTGCCAGCAGCGTTGGAGTCGAGCAGTTCTTC
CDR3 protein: CASSVGVEQFF

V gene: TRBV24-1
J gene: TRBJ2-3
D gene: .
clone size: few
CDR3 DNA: TGTGCCACCAGTGCCGACTACGCAGATACGCAGTATTTT
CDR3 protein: CATSADYADTQYF

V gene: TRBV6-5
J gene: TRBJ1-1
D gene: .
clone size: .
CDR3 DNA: TGTGCCAGCAGTTACGGACGGGACACTGAAGCTTTCTTT
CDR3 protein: CASSYGRDTEAFF

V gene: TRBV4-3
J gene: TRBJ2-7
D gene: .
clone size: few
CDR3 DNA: TGCGCCAGCAGCCAAGAAACTCAATTACTCAACGAGCAGTACTTC
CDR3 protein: CASSQETQLLNEQYF

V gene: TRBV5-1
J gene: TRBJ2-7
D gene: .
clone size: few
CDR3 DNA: TGCGCCAGCAGCTCGACCGGGACCCACTACGAGCAGTACTTC
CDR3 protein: CASSSTGTHYEQYF

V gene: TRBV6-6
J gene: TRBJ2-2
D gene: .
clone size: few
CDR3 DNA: TGTGCCAGCAGTTACCCAACGACAACCGGGGAGCTGTTTTTT
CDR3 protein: CASSYPTTTGELFF

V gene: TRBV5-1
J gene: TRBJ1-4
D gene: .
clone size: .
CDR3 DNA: TGCGCCAGCAGCTCCGGGCGGAATGAAAAACTGTTTTTT
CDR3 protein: CASSSGRNEKLFF

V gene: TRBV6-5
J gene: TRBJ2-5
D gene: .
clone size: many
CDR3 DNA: TGTGCCAGCAGCTCCGGTGAGACCCAGTACTTC
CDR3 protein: CASSSGETQYF

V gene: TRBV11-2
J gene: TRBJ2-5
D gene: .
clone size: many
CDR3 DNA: TGTGCCAGCAGCTTTGGCGGGAAAGAGACCCAGTACTTC
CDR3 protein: CASSFGGKETQYF

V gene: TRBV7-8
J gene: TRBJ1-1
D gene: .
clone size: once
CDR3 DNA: TGTGCCAGCAAGTTACCCCGGTTGGCTGAAGCTTTCTTT
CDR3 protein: CASKLPRLAEAFF

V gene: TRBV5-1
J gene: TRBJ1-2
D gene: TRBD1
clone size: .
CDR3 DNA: TGCGCCAGCAGCTTGGCCTCCGGGACAGATGGCTACACCTTC
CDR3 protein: CASSLASGTDGYTF

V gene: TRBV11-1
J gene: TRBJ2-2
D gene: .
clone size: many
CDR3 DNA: TGTGCCAGCAGCTCGGACATGGGCCTCTCAACCGGGGAGCTGTTTTTT
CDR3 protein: CASSSDMGLSTGELFF

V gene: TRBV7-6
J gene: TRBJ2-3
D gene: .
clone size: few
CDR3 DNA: TGTGCCAGCAGCCCTATTAATCCCGGCGGGGCCAGCACAGATACGCAGTATTTT
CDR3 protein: CASSPINPGGASTDTQYF

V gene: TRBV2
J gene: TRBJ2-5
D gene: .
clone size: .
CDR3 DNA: TGTGCCAGCGCTCGGGGGGCGGGAGAGACCCAGTACTTC
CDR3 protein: CASARGAGETQYF

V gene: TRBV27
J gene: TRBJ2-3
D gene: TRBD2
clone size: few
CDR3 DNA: TGTGCCAGCGCCCGCGGGACTAACACAGATACGCAGTATTTT
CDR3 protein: CASARGTNTDTQYF

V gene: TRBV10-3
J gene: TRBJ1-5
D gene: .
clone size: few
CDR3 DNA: TGTGCCATCAGTGAGTCTGATGGGACGCCCCAGCATTTT
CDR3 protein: CAISESDGTPQHF